The sample holds a few counts of the clone carrying this T cell receptor beta chain. Its matching antigen is unknown. The source of the sample is a study of T cell clones after liver transplantation. Study findings and constraints: In most of the 8 subjects, circulating graft-donor-reactive CD4 TCRbeta sequences fell significantly after transplant. Migration into the graft, not deletion, may explain lost graft donor-reactive T cells.

Libraries were prepared by immunoSEQ multiplex PCR; TCRdb keeps only in-frame clonotypes and omits some of them. The repertoire has about 75,000 clones, more than 90% of them found once; the top ten carry roughly 3%. The germline V gene encodes CDR1 SNHLY and CDR2 FYNNEI. Deletions cut 6 bases from V and 1 base from J, with 9 bases between. CDR3 size: 13 residues. The genes are TRBV2 and TRBJ1-1; D not certain. This receptor was taken from a human donor who received a liver transplant. Specimen: CD4+ T cells from blood, collected before liver transplant. CDR3 in DNA: TGTGCCAGCAGCCCGGAACAGAACACTGAAGCTTTCTTT. Translated, it gives CASSPEQNTEAFF. The complete variable domain, with remaining parts taken from reference TRBV2 and TRBJ1-1, reads EPEVTQTPSHQVTQMGQEVILRCVPISNHLYFYWYRQILGQKVEFLVSFYNNEISEKSEIFDDQFSVERPDGSNFTLKIRSTKLEDSAMYFCASSPEQNTEAFFGQGTRLTVV.